This TCR beta chain was captured by sequencing in a study of cytomegalovirus exposure and HLA in healthy donors. Overall study findings and caveats: Most CMV-associated TCR beta chains were later found to appear HLA-restricted. Among donors in an Asian-associated ancestry cluster, a later analysis reportedly found fewer N-insertions than the roughly 670-donor mean.

The primer mix had 60 Vbeta and 13 Jbeta primers. Produced via immunoSEQ multiplex PCR; TCRdb's table is partial and in-frame only. The repertoire has about 140,000 clones, 65% to 70% of them found once; the top ten carry 10%. The count of this clone is one. Its antigen remains unknown. CDR1 is MDHEN, CDR2 SYDVKM, per germline. The ends lost 2 bases at V and 5 bases at J; junction bases unmatched: 5. The CDR3 is made up of 16 amino acids. Material: PBMCs. This clonotype originated in a man aged 25 to 45 in good health and CMV-seropositive. The chain combines TRBV28 with TRBJ2-1; 11 bases line up with TRBD2. CDR3 region: CASSLPSSGRHNEQFF. CDR3 DNA: TGTGCCAGCAGTTTACCCTCTAGCGGGAGGCACAATGAGCAGTTCTTC.